This passage covers 6 T cell receptor beta chains from one sample sequenced in a study of T cell responses to AZD1222 COVID-19 vaccine. Generated by immunoSEQ multiplex PCR, the TCRdb table keeps only in-frame clones and is missing some. Here the sample spans some 150,000 clones, approximately 85% being singletons. The sample here was peripheral blood, taken on day 0 of AZD1222 vaccination. Every receptor here comes from an adult in good health.

The V and J genes are TRBV7-9 and TRBJ2-2; 7 nucleotides line up with TRBD2. The CDR3 consists of 15 residues. After removal of 3 bases from V and 0 bases from J, the junction contained 1 base not matched to a gene. CDR1 is SEHNR and CDR2 is FQNEAQ in the germline V gene (reference sequence). The CDR3 coding sequence is TGTGCCAGCAGCTTTGGACTAGCGAACACCGGGGAGCTGTTTTTT. It encodes CASSFGLANTGELFF.

V gene TRBV5-8 combines with J gene TRBJ2-7, with a tentative D call TRBD2 (6 bases). The V gene lost 3 bases and the J gene lost 2 bases, with 12 bases spanning the gap. There are 14 residues in the CDR3. Germline V gives CDR1 SGHTS, CDR2 YDEGEE. The CDR3 bases are TGTGCCAGCAGCTCTCCTAGCGTAGCCTACGAGCAGTACTTC. Its translation: CASSSPSVAYEQYF.

This clone has a single count. The chain is built from TRBV29-1 and TRBJ1-6; TRBD1 might be the D (5 bases). Germline V gives CDR1 SQVTM, CDR2 ANQGSEA. V lost 6 bases to trimming and J lost 14 bases, with 14 bases between them. The CDR3 totals 11 residues. CDR3 sequence (DNA): TGCAGCGTACGACAGATTTCGGCCCTCCACTTT. Protein: CSVRQISALHF.

This clone was observed many times. The DNA of the CDR3 is TGTGCCAGCAGCTTAGGTACAGGGGGTTCCTACGAGCAGTACTTC. Translated: CASSLGTGGSYEQYF. This chain uses TRBV7-2 with TRBJ2-7; 8 bases are shared with TRBD1. The CDR3 consists of 15 residues. The trim removed 1 base at V and 1 base at J, leaving 3 bases unmatched. CDR1 SGHTA and CDR2 FQGNSA come from the germline V gene.

This clone was observed a single time. This chain links TRBV27 with TRBJ2-7; 8 bases fit TRBD1. The CDR3 is 16 amino acids. CDR1 and CDR2 from the germline V gene are MNHEY and SMNVEV (reference sequence). V gave up 0 bases and J gave up 4 bases; unmatched junction bases: 8. The CDR3 sequence is CASSLSGRGLIYEQYF. In nucleotides, the CDR3 is TGTGCCAGCAGTTTATCAGGCAGGGGGCTAATATACGAGCAGTACTTC.

The CDR3 DNA sequence: TGCAGTGCTAGTTCGGACACTGAAGCTTTCTTT. This sequence encodes CSASSDTEAFF. V gene TRBV20-1 combines with J gene TRBJ1-1; D not resolved. The CDR3 covers 11 residues. Germline V gives CDR1 DFQATT, CDR2 SNEGSKA (reference sequence). Trimming stripped 3 bases from V and 3 bases from J, with 5 bases between.